This entry lists 7 T cell receptor beta chains sequenced from one sample in a study of blood T cell repertoires in COVID-19 (dated by TCRdb to between 2020 and 2021). Library construction relied on the immunoSEQ multiplex PCR assay. TCRdb's version of the immuneACCESS table is confined to in-frame rearrangements and falls short of the full clone set. An unresolved V gene accounts for under half of the shortfall where checked; the remainder is of unknown origin. This sample gives around 190,000 clones in total; roughly 88% of them show up just once. The ten most abundant clones make up about 9.4% of the sample. The material sequenced was PBMCs or T cells enriched from blood (not recorded which). The receptors come from a woman between 18 and 29 years old who had recovered from COVID-19.

The V call is TRBV7-9, the J call TRBJ2-7, with 11 nucleotides matching TRBD1. Germline trimming cut 5 bases from V and 4 bases from J; bases unmatched to any gene: 7. The CDR3 has 15 amino acids. CDR1 is SEHNR, CDR2 FQNEAQ, per germline (reference sequence). CDR3 nucleotides: TGTGCCAGCAGCCGTACGCGGGACAGGGGGTACGAGCAGTACTTC. This encodes CASSRTRDRGYEQYF.

CDR3 coding DNA: TGTGCCATCTCGCGACAGGGTTCATCTGTCGAGCAGTACTTC. Residues: CAISRQGSSVEQYF. This sequence joins TRBV21-1 and TRBJ2-7; TRBD1, as called in the table, went unchecked against the DNA. TRBV21-1 is an annotated pseudogene. The CDR3 is 14 amino acids.

The chain is built from TRBV3-1 (or the pseudogene TRBV3-2) and TRBJ2-7, with 13 bases identical to TRBD2. The germline gives CDR1 LGHDT, CDR2 YNNKEL (reference sequence). V lost 6 bases, J lost 0 bases, and 11 bases stayed unmatched. CDR3 size: 18 residues. DNA for the CDR3: TGTGCCAGCAGACCCCCGGGACTAGCGGGGTTATACTCCTACGAGCAGTACTTC. Translation: CASRPPGLAGLYSYEQYF.

J is TRBJ1-1 and V is TRBV7-9; D possibly corresponds to TRBD1 (6 bases). Trimming pared 5 bases from V and 4 bases from J, leaving 17 bases between. Per the germline V gene, CDR1 is SEHNR and CDR2 is FQNEAQ (reference sequence). The CDR3 sequence is 15 residues long. CDR3 DNA: TGTGCCAGCAGCGGAAGGGGGTTAGGGATCACTGAAGCTTTCTTT. It is translated as CASSGRGLGITEAFF. Filled out from reference TRBV7-9 and TRBJ1-1, the complete variable domain reads DTGVSQNPRHKITKRGQNVTFRCDPISEHNRLYWYRQTLGQGPEFLTYFQNEAQLEKSRLLSDRFSAERPKGSFSTLEIQRTEQGDSAMYLCASSGRGLGITEAFFGQGTRLTVV.

The chain is built from TRBV3-1 (or the pseudogene TRBV3-2) and TRBJ2-7; TRBD1 is a possible D gene (6 bases). CDR3 length: 12 residues. Trimming stripped 3 bases from V and 5 bases from J, with 8 bases between. Germline V gives CDR1 LGHDT, CDR2 YNNKEL (reference sequence). In DNA form, the CDR3 reads TGTGCCAGCAGCCAGTACAGGGACGAGCAGTACTTC. Its translation: CASSQYRDEQYF.

The chain carries TRBV6-2 or TRBV6-3 and TRBJ1-5, with a tentative D call TRBD1 (6 bases). V was cut by 5 bases and J by 4 bases, with 9 bases left in between. Germline-derived CDR1 and CDR2 are MNHEY and SVGEGT. The CDR3 contains 13 residues. CDR3 amino acids: CASSLDSNQPQHF. CDR3 coding DNA: TGTGCCAGCAGTCTGGACAGTAATCAGCCCCAGCATTTT.

The chain links TRBV4-2 to TRBJ1-6, with 7 bases that match TRBD1. The J segment lost 7 bases and the V segment lost 8 bases, leaving 11 bases of the junction unmatched. This CDR3 contains 15 residues. CDR1 and CDR2 from the germline V gene are LGHNA and YNFKEQ. The CDR3 sequence: CASSHQGDTNSPLHF. The CDR3 DNA reads TGTGCCAGCTCCCACCAGGGGGATACGAATTCACCCCTCCACTTT.